This TCR beta chain was sequenced during a study of shared clonotypes between healthy human individuals. Naivety among CD8 cells was defined by CD45RO negativity and positive CCR7 selection, thereby excluding terminally differentiated effector memory CD45RA+ cells. Assay: immunoSEQ multiplex PCR; the TCRdb copy retains only in-frame clones and omits some. The sample has approximately 720,000 clones, about 91% seen once. This clone came up once. What it binds is not known. Additional DNA sequences in this sample encode the identical CDR3. CDR3 size: 15 residues. In germline, CDR1 is LNHDA, CDR2 SQIVND (reference sequence). The V segment lost 3 bases and the J segment 0 bases; nucleotides outside the gene matches: 4. Study-wide results and caveats: Among the subsets, naive ones generally showed larger estimated richness than memory ones.

The chain carries TRBV19 and TRBJ2-7; 8 bases fit TRBD1. Sequenced: naive CD8+ T cells sorted from blood. The receptor was derived from a man under 40 in good health. The CDR3, as DNA: TGTGCCAGTAGTATCCGACAGGGGAGCTCCTACGAGCAGTACTTC. Protein sequence: CASSIRQGSSYEQYF.